The next 20 T cell receptor beta chains were all read from a single sample in a study of chemoradiotherapy in HPV16-positive cancers. Generated by immunoSEQ multiplex PCR, the TCRdb table keeps only in-frame clones and is missing some. The table shows about 17,000 clones, with more than 90% occurring only once. The sequenced sample was blood, obtained from a patient who underwent chemoradiotherapy. Receptors were obtained from a human donor with HPV-associated anogenital cancer.

This chain links TRBV19 with TRBJ1-1; 8 bases line up with TRBD1. CDR1 is LNHDA, CDR2 SQIVND, per germline (reference sequence). The CDR3 extends over 17 amino acids. J gave up 0 bases and V 6 bases, and 12 bases lay outside the gene matches. The chain's CDR3 is CASSPSGTGIMNTEAFF. CDR3 nucleotide sequence: TGTGCCAGTAGCCCTTCCGGGACAGGTATAATGAACACTGAAGCTTTCTTT.

This chain joins TRBV4-1 and TRBJ2-2; 15 nucleotides agree with TRBD2. The trim removed 6 bases at V and 3 bases at J, leaving 14 bases unmatched. Germline assignment: CDR1 MGHRA and CDR2 YSYEKL. This CDR3 has 20 amino acids. The DNA of the CDR3 is TGCGCCAGCAGAATAAACTTTGGACTAGCGGGGGGGCCGGACACCGGGGAGCTGTTTTTT. Translated, it gives CASRINFGLAGGPDTGELFF.

The genes are TRBV7-2 and TRBJ1-5; the D is unclear. Germline V gene lookup returns CDR1 SGHTA and CDR2 FQGNSA. The CDR3 spans 13 residues. V dropped 3 bases and J dropped 0 bases, with 3 bases sitting between them. The CDR3 sequence is CASSLNSNQPQHF. In nucleotides, the CDR3 is TGTGCCAGCAGCTTGAATAGCAATCAGCCCCAGCATTTT.

This clone was seen a single time. The chain has TRBV10-1 and TRBJ1-1; no clear D. Per the germline V gene, CDR1 is WNHNN and CDR2 is SYGVQD (reference sequence). The CDR3 contains 11 residues. Trimming removed 4 bases from V and 6 bases from J, with 6 bases in between. The CDR3 spells CASSGGPEAFF. For the CDR3, the DNA is TGCGCCAGCAGTGGTGGCCCTGAAGCTTTCTTT.

The rearrangement uses TRBV19 and TRBJ2-3, with unresolved D. V dropped 4 bases and J dropped 5 bases, with 10 bases sitting between them. In germline, CDR1 is LNHDA, CDR2 SQIVND (reference sequence). The CDR3 covers 13 residues. The CDR3: CASSSPTRDTQYF. DNA of the CDR3: TGTGCCAGTAGTAGTCCCACGCGAGATACGCAGTATTTT.

V usage is TRBV5-5 and J usage is TRBJ1-3; D gene unclear. The germline V and J ends were trimmed by 0 bases and 4 bases, with 8 bases remaining between them. CDR1 and CDR2 from the germline V gene are SGHKS and YYEKEE (reference sequence). CDR3 length: 14 amino acids. The CDR3 sequence is CASSLELRGNTIYF. CDR3 DNA: TGTGCCAGCAGCTTGGAGTTGCGGGGAAACACCATATATTTT.

The rearrangement joins TRBV9 to TRBJ2-5; D not resolved. The V gene's germline CDR1 is SGDLS and CDR2 YYNGEE. Trimming stripped 0 bases from V and 1 base from J, with 19 bases between. The CDR3 is 18 residues long. In DNA, the CDR3 is TGTGCCAGCAGCGTAGCGGGTATGGGCCCAAGCAGCCAAGAGACCCAGTACTTC. Its translation: CASSVAGMGPSSQETQYF.

With regard to this clone: This sample includes further DNA sequences coding for the same CDR3. The V gene is TRBV19, the J gene TRBJ1-1; D ambiguous. The CDR3 runs 13 residues. Per the germline V gene, CDR1 is LNHDA and CDR2 is SQIVND (reference sequence). V was clipped by 2 bases and J by 0 bases, with 4 bases between them. CDR3 amino acids: CASSISVNTEAFF. Here the CDR3 DNA reads TGTGCCAGTAGTATATCGGTGAACACTGAAGCTTTCTTT.

The chain carries TRBV7-6 and TRBJ1-3; 10 positions match TRBD1. The CDR3 contains 17 residues. Trimming took 0 bases from V and 2 from J; bases not matched to a gene: 4. CDR1 is SGHVS, CDR2 FNYEAQ, per germline. The chain's CDR3 is CASSLAGQGNTGNTIYF. The DNA of the CDR3 is TGTGCCAGCAGCTTAGCGGGACAGGGGAATACTGGAAACACCATATATTTT.

This CDR3 is CASSLVGGSEEEAFF. CDR3 DNA sequence: TGTGCCAGCAGCTTGGTCGGGGGATCGGAGGAAGAAGCTTTCTTT. The rearrangement uses TRBV5-6 and TRBJ1-1; a weak D match, TRBD1 (5 bases). From germline, CDR1 is SGHDT and CDR2 YYEEEE. The CDR3 runs 15 residues. The V end lost 0 bases, the J end lost 8 bases, and 17 bases lay between the germline ends.

The CDR3 DNA follows: TGTGCCAGCAGCGAACAGGGCTTGGGTGCCTACAATGAGCAGTTCTTC. Its translation: CASSEQGLGAYNEQFF. The chain has TRBV7-2 and TRBJ2-1; perhaps TRBD1 as D (6 bases). Between the trimmed V and J ends, which lost 5 bases and 2 bases, there was a span of 16 bases. Germline CDR1 is SGHTA and CDR2 is FQGNSA. This CDR3 region has 16 residues.

The chain couples TRBV9 to TRBJ1-2; 7 bases agree with TRBD1. Unmatched junction bases numbered 8, after V lost 3 bases and J lost 3 bases. This CDR3 has 15 residues. Germline values: CDR1 SGDLS, CDR2 YYNGEE. CDR3 sequence (DNA): TGTGCCAGCAGCGGCCCAACAGGGGCAGACTATGGCTACACCTTC. It translates to CASSGPTGADYGYTF. The full variable domain, completed using reference TRBV9 and TRBJ1-2, is DSGVTQTPKHLITATGQRVTLRCSPRSGDLSVYWYQQSLDQGLQFLIQYYNGEERAKGNILERFSAQQFPDLHSELNLSSLELGDSALYFCASSGPTGADYGYTFGSGTRLTVV.

The chain couples TRBV7-9 to TRBJ2-5, with 8 bases matching TRBD1. After removal of 5 bases from V and 5 bases from J, the junction contained 10 bases not matched to a gene. CDR1 SEHNR and CDR2 FQNEAQ come from the germline V gene (reference sequence). The CDR3 extends over 15 amino acids. Here the CDR3 reads CASSPLTGAGETQYF. CDR3 coding DNA: TGTGCCAGCAGCCCCCTGACAGGGGCTGGGGAGACCCAGTACTTC.

The DNA for the CDR3 is TGTGCACCCGGAGAGGCAGGGTCTTGCACAGATACGCAGTATTTT. This sequence encodes CAPGEAGSCTDTQYF. The chain uses TRBV19 and TRBJ2-3; the D gene is possibly TRBD1 (5 bases). Germline CDR1 is LNHDA and CDR2 is SQIVND (reference sequence). This CDR3 contains 15 residues. Looking up the rest from reference TRBV19 and TRBJ2-3 gives the full variable domain: DGGITQSPKYLFRKEGQNVTLSCEQNLNHDAMYWYRQDPGQGLRLIYYSQIVNDFQKGDIAEGYSVSREKKESFPLTVTSAQKNPTAFYLCAPGEAGSCTDTQYFGPGTRLTVL.

The J gene is TRBJ2-7, the V gene TRBV14, with D perhaps TRBD1 (6 bases). Trimming pared 4 bases from V and 7 bases from J, leaving 20 bases between. Germline CDR1 and CDR2: SGHDN and FVKESK. The length of the CDR3 is 15 residues. The CDR3 DNA reads TGTGCCAGCAGCCCACCCGGGACAACCCTATTAGAGCAGTACTTC. Translation: CASSPPGTTLLEQYF.

V and J are TRBV4-3 and TRBJ2-1, with 10 nucleotides matching TRBD2. The junction had 10 bases not matched to a gene; V was cut back by 4 bases and J by 7 bases. In germline, CDR1 is LGHNA, CDR2 YSLEER. The CDR3 covers 16 residues. The DNA of the CDR3 is TGCGCCAGCAGCCGCCCGGAGCGGGAGGGCAAGAATGAGCAGTTCTTC. Translated: CASSRPEREGKNEQFF.

The rearrangement uses TRBV5-1 and TRBJ2-3; tentatively, D is TRBD1 (5 bases). The CDR3 totals 13 residues. V dropped 6 bases and J dropped 5 bases, with 13 bases sitting between them. Germline CDR1 and CDR2: SGHRS and YFSETQ. CDR3: CASKVGHRDTQYF. DNA for the CDR3: TGCGCCAGCAAGGTGGGGCACAGAGATACGCAGTATTTT.

The J gene is TRBJ1-5, the V gene TRBV28, with 8 positions matching TRBD1. J gave up 0 bases and V 10 bases, and 11 bases lay outside the gene matches. Germline CDR1 reads MDHEN; CDR2 reads SYDVKM. The CDR3 is 16 residues long. CDR3 residues: CATSTTGVYSNQPQHF. Written as DNA, the CDR3 is TGTGCCACCAGCACGACAGGGGTTTATAGCAATCAGCCCCAGCATTTT.

This clone occurred once. V gene TRBV2 combines with J gene TRBJ2-5, with 7 bases identical to TRBD2. Looked up from germline, CDR1 is SNHLY and CDR2 is FYNNEI. After removal of 3 bases from V and 3 bases from J, the junction contained 1 base not matched to a gene. The CDR3 runs 13 residues. CDR3 amino acids: CASSDGTKETQYF. CDR3 nucleotide sequence: TGTGCCAGCAGTGACGGGACTAAAGAGACCCAGTACTTC. The full variable domain, its missing parts supplied by reference TRBV2 and TRBJ2-5, is EPEVTQTPSHQVTQMGQEVILRCVPISNHLYFYWYRQILGQKVEFLVSFYNNEISEKSEIFDDQFSVERPDGSNFTLKIRSTKLEDSAMYFCASSDGTKETQYFGPGTRLLVL.

The chain has TRBV10-2 and TRBJ2-1; TRBD2 matches at 7 bases. With 8 bases clipped from V and 8 bases from J, the junction kept 6 bases outside the gene matches. Germline CDR1 and CDR2: WSHSY and SAAADI. The CDR3 runs 12 residues. The CDR3 nucleotides read TGCGCCAGCCAGAGCGGGGTATATGAGCAGTTCTTC. As protein: CASQSGVYEQFF.